Below, 8 T cell receptor beta chains from the same sample are listed, as sequenced in a study of breast tumors, draining lymph nodes, adjacent tissues. Samples came from axillary lymph nodes draining the breast cancer. A single record per CDR3 protein comes from TCRdb applying MiXCR to the multiplex PCR reads. The sample includes about 150,000 distinct CDR3 sequences, approximately 32% of them seen just once. Input material: axillary lymph node tissue. The receptors stem from a female donor with breast cancer. Some clones in this sample may be carry-over from other donors' samples.

This clonotype showed up many times. The V and J genes are TRBV6-1 and TRBJ1-2; TRBD1 is a possible D gene (5 bases). From germline, CDR1 is MNHNS and CDR2 SASEGT. This CDR3 has 14 amino acids. Trimming left V 4 bases short and J 3 bases short, with 12 bases between. Here the CDR3 DNA reads TGTGCCAGCAGTGCCAGGGAAGGGTACTATGGCTACACCTTC. Protein: CASSAREGYYGYTF.

This clonotype was counted ten times or more. The chain uses TRBV19 and TRBJ2-7; 7 bases are shared with TRBD1. In germline, CDR1 is LNHDA, CDR2 SQIVND (reference sequence). V dropped 5 bases and J dropped 6; count of bases not matched to a gene: 7. This CDR3 spans 13 amino acids. This chain's CDR3 is CASSGTDFFEQYV. The CDR3, as DNA: TGTGCCAGTAGTGGGACAGATTTTTTCGAGCAGTACGTC.

The genes are TRBV19 and TRBJ1-6, with 7 bases aligning to TRBD1. Trimming took 5 bases from V and 8 from J; bases not matched to a gene: 9. Per the germline V gene, CDR1 is LNHDA and CDR2 is SQIVND (reference sequence). The CDR3 extends over 15 amino acids. The CDR3 coding sequence is TGTGCCAGTAGTTGGGATAGGGACAGACATTCACCCCTCCACTTT. It yields the protein CASSWDRDRHSPLHF.

V gene TRBV10-3 combines with J gene TRBJ1-5; D remains ambiguous. CDR1 and CDR2 (germline): ENHRY, SYGVKD. The CDR3 has 13 residues. V lost 2 bases and J 1 base, leaving 3 bases between the germline ends. This CDR3 is CAISEQSNQPQHF. The CDR3 DNA reads TGTGCCATCAGTGAGCAGAGCAATCAGCCCCAGCATTTT.

This clonotype was observed at least ten times. V and J are TRBV11-2 and TRBJ1-2; a possible D gene is TRBD1 (6 bases). Trimming removed 0 bases from V and 8 bases from J, with 19 bases in between. The CDR3 has 16 residues. Germline CDR1 SGHAT, CDR2 FQNNGV. The CDR3 is CASSLDPGTPGWGYTF. The CDR3 DNA follows: TGTGCCAGCAGCTTAGATCCCGGGACACCCGGGTGGGGCTACACCTTC.

This clonotype has a handful of counts. CDR3 protein: CASSKDRGFEAFF. CDR3 nucleotide sequence: TGTGCCAGCAGCAAAGACAGGGGATTTGAAGCTTTCTTT. V gene TRBV2 combines with J gene TRBJ1-1; 8 nucleotides line up with TRBD1. V was clipped by 6 bases and J by 7 bases; unmatched bases: 7. The CDR3 is 13 amino acids. Germline lookup yields CDR1 SNHLY and CDR2 FYNNEI. Filled out from reference TRBV2 and TRBJ1-1, the complete variable domain reads EPEVTQTPSHQVTQMGQEVILRCVPISNHLYFYWYRQILGQKVEFLVSFYNNEISEKSEIFDDQFSVERPDGSNFTLKIRSTKLEDSAMYFCASSKDRGFEAFFGQGTRLTVV.

This clonotype was seen ten or more times. Written as DNA, the CDR3 is TGTGCCAGCAGAACCGGGACGGGGCATGAAAAACTGTTTTTT. The encoded protein is CASRTGTGHEKLFF. This rearrangement joins TRBV7-9 to TRBJ1-4; D perhaps matches TRBD1 (5 bases). V was cut by 6 bases and J by 6 bases, with 14 bases left in between. CDR3 length equals 14 residues. The germline CDR1 and CDR2 sequences are SEHNR and FQNEAQ (reference sequence).

As for this clonotype: A much larger clone differs from this one at a single base, so this may be a read error. This rearrangement joins TRBV5-1 to TRBJ2-7; TRBD1 matches 7 bases. Germline V gene sequence: CDR1 SGHRS, CDR2 YFSETQ. The CDR3 length is 13 residues. V dropped 8 bases and J dropped 2; count of bases not matched to a gene: 7. Here the CDR3 DNA reads TGCGCCAGTAGAAGGGACAGCCCCTACGAGCAGTACTTC. The encoded protein is CASRRDSPYEQYF. The full variable domain, its missing parts supplied by reference TRBV5-1 and TRBJ2-7, is KAGVTQTPRYLIKTRGQQVTLSCSPISGHRSVSWYQQTPGQGLQFLFEYFSETQRNKGNFPGRFSGRQFSNSRSEMNVSTLELGDSALYLCASRRDSPYEQYFGPGTRLTVT.